Shown below are 18 T cell receptor beta chains from a single sample sequenced in a study of cytomegalovirus exposure and HLA in healthy donors. In the PCR, 60 Vbeta and 13 Jbeta primers were used. Assay: immunoSEQ multiplex PCR; the TCRdb copy retains only in-frame clones and omits some. The table records some 87,000 clones, less than 65% of them present only once. Source material: PBMCs. All receptors derive from a woman aged 30 to 39 in good health and CMV-seropositive.

The chain has TRBV9 and TRBJ2-1, with 8 nucleotides matching TRBD1. This CDR3 has 14 amino acids. J lost 7 bases, V lost 4 bases, and 7 bases had no gene match. CDR1 and CDR2 (germline): SGDLS, YYNGEE. CDR3 sequence reads: CASSTGTGWNEQFF. The DNA for the CDR3 is TGTGCCAGCAGCACCGGGACAGGATGGAATGAGCAGTTCTTC.

This clone was detected a few times. The chain couples TRBV25-1 to TRBJ2-7; 7 bases align to TRBD1. There are 14 residues in the CDR3. The V gene end was trimmed by 3 bases and the J gene end by 2 bases; junction bases not matched to a gene: 4. Per the germline V gene, CDR1 is MGHDK and CDR2 is SYGVNS. CDR3 region: CASSETTGAYEQYF. CDR3 nucleotides: TGTGCCAGCAGTGAGACTACAGGGGCCTACGAGCAGTACTTC.

Of note for this clone: One end of the junction fails to match germline, which may point to a read error. This chain uses TRBV7-9 with TRBJ2-3, with 7 bases lining up with TRBD2. CDR1 and CDR2 (germline): SEHNR, FQNEAQ (reference sequence). This CDR3 has 15 amino acids. In DNA form, the CDR3 reads TGTTCCAGCAGCTTAAGATCCGCGGGGGAAGATACGCAGTATTTT. This sequence encodes CSSSLRSAGEDTQYF. The full variable domain, in which reference TRBV7-9 and TRBJ2-3 provide the parts outside the CDR3, is DTGVSQNPRHKITKRGQNVTFRCDPISEHNRLYWYRQTLGQGPEFLTYFQNEAQLEKSRLLSDRFSAERPKGSFSTLEIQRTEQGDSAMYLCSSSLRSAGEDTQYFGPGTRLTVL.

The chain joins TRBV2 to TRBJ1-4; TRBD1 matches 11 bases. With V trimmed by 10 bases and J by 8 bases, 3 bases remained unmatched. The CDR3 covers 12 residues. Looked up from germline, CDR1 is SNHLY and CDR2 is FYNNEI. The CDR3 loop is CANRDRGEKLFF. CDR3 sequence (DNA): TGTGCCAACCGGGACAGGGGGGAAAAACTGTTTTTT.

The chain combines TRBV15 with TRBJ2-7; 12 nucleotides align to TRBD1. CDR3 length: 15 amino acids. The junction had 4 bases not matched to a gene; V was cut back by 1 base and J by 6 bases. Per the germline V gene, CDR1 is LNHNV and CDR2 is YYDKDF (reference sequence). CDR3 bases: TGTGCCACCAGCAGAGCCGGGACAGGGGGCCTCGAGCAGTACTTC. Translated: CATSRAGTGGLEQYF.

This chain uses TRBV7-6 with TRBJ2-1; D perhaps matches TRBD1 (5 bases). Germline-derived CDR1 and CDR2 are SGHVS and FNYEAQ. The CDR3 totals 13 residues. Deletions cut 4 bases from V and 4 bases from J, with 8 bases between. CDR3 nucleotides: TGTGCCAGCAGCTCTCAGGGATACAATGAGCAGTTCTTC. Amino acids: CASSSQGYNEQFF.

This clone has more than one count but fewer than ten. CDR3 bases: TGTGCCAGCAGCCGGGGGACAGGGGGGATGAACACTGAAGCTTTCTTT. Translation: CASSRGTGGMNTEAFF. The chain uses TRBV4-2 and TRBJ1-1; 11 bases map to TRBD1. Germline values: CDR1 LGHNA, CDR2 YNFKEQ. The CDR3 length is 16 residues. V lost 4 bases, J lost 0 bases, and 4 bases stayed unmatched.

This clone appeared many times. This chain uses TRBV5-1 with TRBJ1-5; 9 bases map to TRBD1. After removal of 4 bases from V and 2 bases from J, the junction contained 4 bases not matched to a gene. Germline V lookup: CDR1 SGHRS, CDR2 YFSETQ. This CDR3 comprises 15 residues. The CDR3 protein is CASSRTGDGNQPQHF. CDR3 DNA: TGCGCCAGCAGCAGGACAGGGGATGGCAATCAGCCCCAGCATTTT.

The chain joins TRBV5-1 to TRBJ1-1, with 9 nucleotides matching TRBD1. CDR1 is SGHRS and CDR2 is YFSETQ in the germline V gene. CDR3 length: 19 amino acids. V lost 0 bases and J lost 2; bases outside the gene matches: 14. CDR3 bases: TGCGCCAGCAGCTTGGCCCCTTACACCGGGACAGGGTTTAACACTGAAGCTTTCTTT. Translation: CASSLAPYTGTGFNTEAFF.

The genes are TRBV18 and TRBJ1-1; TRBD1 matches 10 bases. With V trimmed by 6 bases and J by 2 bases, 6 bases remained unmatched. CDR1 KGHSH and CDR2 LQKENI come from the germline V gene. CDR3 length: 15 amino acids. The chain's CDR3 is CASSRGQGENTEAFF. In nucleotides, the CDR3 is TGTGCCAGCTCCCGTGGACAGGGGGAAAACACTGAAGCTTTCTTT.

Notes on this clone: This same CDR3 is encoded by further DNA sequences in the sample. The chain joins TRBV19 to TRBJ1-4; D may be TRBD1 (6 bases). Germline V gives CDR1 LNHDA, CDR2 SQIVND (reference sequence). This CDR3 is 14 amino acids long. The V gene lost 7 bases and the J gene lost 8 bases, with 17 bases spanning the gap. The CDR3 loop reads CASTEQGGGEKLFF. The CDR3 DNA is TGTGCCAGTACTGAACAGGGCGGTGGCGAAAAACTGTTTTTT.

This clone came up a few times. The chain is built from TRBV4-3 and TRBJ1-2; a possible D gene is TRBD1 (5 bases). The CDR3 totals 17 residues. CDR1 and CDR2 (germline): LGHNA, YSLEER. The ends were cut back, 0 bases at V and 1 base at J, with 15 bases in the middle. CDR3 protein: CASSQDSEGPLNYGYTF. CDR3 bases: TGCGCCAGCAGCCAAGACTCGGAGGGGCCCCTTAACTATGGCTACACCTTC.

This clone has only a few counts. The V and J genes are TRBV5-6 and TRBJ2-7, with D hard to call. From germline, CDR1 is SGHDT and CDR2 YYEEEE. The CDR3 spans 14 residues. V was trimmed by 6 bases and J by 6 bases, leaving 19 bases between them. In DNA form, the CDR3 reads TGTGCCAGCACCCCCGGCATGACTCTCTTCGAGCAGTACTTC. As protein: CASTPGMTLFEQYF.

The V gene is TRBV2, the J gene TRBJ1-5; D possibly corresponds to TRBD1 (5 bases). Per germline, CDR1 SNHLY and CDR2 FYNNEI. CDR3 size: 16 residues. V was pared by 1 base and J by 6 bases, with 16 bases between. The CDR3 region is CASSEDGGWEVQPQHF. The CDR3 nucleotides are TGTGCCAGCAGTGAAGATGGGGGGTGGGAAGTTCAGCCCCAGCATTTT.

The V gene is TRBV7-2, the J gene TRBJ2-1; D not resolved. Trimming left V 5 bases short and J 10 bases short, with 12 bases between. The CDR3 is 12 residues long. Germline V lookup: CDR1 SGHTA, CDR2 FQGNSA. The CDR3 reads CASSPLTMEQFF. Here the CDR3 DNA reads TGTGCCAGCAGCCCTCTAACGATGGAGCAGTTCTTC. Full variable domain (remainder filled in from reference TRBV7-2 and TRBJ2-1): GAGVSQSPSNKVTEKGKDVELRCDPISGHTALYWYRQSLGQGLEFLIYFQGNSAPDKSGLPSDRFSAERTGGSVSTLTIQRTQQEDSAVYLCASSPLTMEQFFGPGTRLTVL.

For this clone: This specimen includes other DNA sequences encoding the same CDR3. This sequence joins TRBV6-6 and TRBJ2-7; D remains ambiguous. Trimming removed 0 bases at V and 3 bases at J, with 12 bases between. The CDR3 runs to 15 residues. Germline assignment: CDR1 MNHNY and CDR2 SVGAGI (reference sequence). CDR3 DNA sequence: TGTGCCAGCAGTTACTCTACGGGTTCGGGCTACGAGCAGTACTTC. This gives the protein CASSYSTGSGYEQYF.

The CDR3 region has the DNA TGTGCCAGCAGTTTTAGAGGTAACTATGGCTACACCTTC. This gives the protein CASSFRGNYGYTF. V is TRBV27 and J is TRBJ1-2; D is uncertain. The V and J ends lost 3 bases and 1 base respectively, with 6 bases between them. CDR3 length: 13 residues. Germline assignment: CDR1 MNHEY and CDR2 SMNVEV (reference sequence).

This CDR3 reads CASSFRTDSPLHF. In nucleotides, the CDR3 is TGTGCCAGCAGTTTCCGGACAGATTCACCCCTCCACTTT. The J gene is TRBJ1-6, the V gene TRBV6-5, with D tentatively TRBD1 (6 bases). The CDR3 length is 13 residues. The ends were cut back, 4 bases at V and 8 bases at J, with 9 bases in the middle. Germline V CDR1 and CDR2: MNHEY, SVGAGI.